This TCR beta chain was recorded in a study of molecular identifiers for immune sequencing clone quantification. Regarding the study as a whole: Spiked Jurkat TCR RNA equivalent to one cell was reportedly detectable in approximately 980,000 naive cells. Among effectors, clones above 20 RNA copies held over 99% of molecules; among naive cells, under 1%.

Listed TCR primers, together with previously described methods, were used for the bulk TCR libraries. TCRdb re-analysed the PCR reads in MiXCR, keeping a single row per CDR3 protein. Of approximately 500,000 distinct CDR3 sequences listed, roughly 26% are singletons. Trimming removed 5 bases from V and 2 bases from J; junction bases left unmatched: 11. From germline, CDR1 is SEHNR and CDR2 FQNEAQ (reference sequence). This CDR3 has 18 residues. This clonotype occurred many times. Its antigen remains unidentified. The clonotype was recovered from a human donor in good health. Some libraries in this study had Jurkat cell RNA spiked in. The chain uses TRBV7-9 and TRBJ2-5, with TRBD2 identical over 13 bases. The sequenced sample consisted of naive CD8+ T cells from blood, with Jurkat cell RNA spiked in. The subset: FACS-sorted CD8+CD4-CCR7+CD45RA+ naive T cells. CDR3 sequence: CASSGWTSGGANQETQYF. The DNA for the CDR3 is TGTGCCAGCAGCGGTTGGACTAGCGGGGGAGCTAATCAAGAGACCCAGTACTTC.